This T cell receptor beta chain came from a study of vaccination and CD4 T cells after COVID-19. Germline-derived CDR1 and CDR2 are LNHDA and SQIVND (reference sequence). Trimming pared 6 bases from V and 2 bases from J, leaving 16 bases between. The CDR3 is 16 amino acids. With the Oncomine TCR Beta short-read assay, DNA from cultured CD4+ T cells was sequenced. TCRdb reanalysed the PCR reads using MiXCR and keeps one entry per CDR3 protein. The sample carries approximately 14,000 distinct CDR3 sequences, around 38% recorded once. Treatment denoted: roughly 10-day PBMC culture with coronavirus spike peptide pools or control peptides (ViraFEST assay). ViraFEST sequenced TCRs after peptide-pool expansion of antigen-specific T cells. Concerning this clonotype itself: Its specificity is unknown.

The source of this sequence is a human donor who had recovered from COVID-19. The J gene is TRBJ1-4, the V gene TRBV19, with D perhaps matching TRBD1 (5 bases). The sample was CD4+ T cells from blood, cultured in vitro. The CDR3 sequence: CASRGLEARTNEKLFF. CDR3 nucleotide sequence: TGTGCCAGTAGGGGACTCGAGGCTCGGACTAATGAAAAACTGTTTTTT.